Presented here are 26 T cell receptor beta chains from one specimen sequenced in a study of a mutant IDH1 vaccine in newly diagnosed glioma. Antigens of these TCRs are unknown. TCRdb keeps only in-frame clones here, not all; method: immunoSEQ multiplex PCR. The sample includes tens of thousands of clones, approximately 78% seen only once; the top ten take 24%. Time point specified: week 11, during vaccination. With topical imiquimod, each dose of the vaccine consisted of 300 ug of mutant IDH1 20-mer peptide. The sequenced sample was PBMCs, obtained from a glioma patient whose treatment included an IDH1 peptide vaccine. The receptors originated from a man aged 25-45 years with glioma.

The V gene is TRBV27, the J gene TRBJ2-7; D call uncertain. The V gene's germline CDR1 is MNHEY and CDR2 SMNVEV (reference sequence). This CDR3 has 12 residues. The V end was cut by 4 bases, the J end by 6 bases, with 10 bases between. The DNA for the CDR3 is TGTGCCAGCAGTTCAGGCCAGCTCGAGCAGTACTTC. Translation: CASSSGQLEQYF.

This clone was seen only once. The chain uses TRBV20-1 and TRBJ1-2; no clear D. The CDR3 is made up of 10 amino acids. With 5 bases removed from V and 4 bases from J, the gap between germline ends came to 5 bases. Germline V gives CDR1 DFQATT, CDR2 SNEGSKA (reference sequence). CDR3 nucleotide sequence: TGCAGTGCTTGGACCTATGGCTACACCTTC. It translates to CSAWTYGYTF.

V gene TRBV5-1 combines with J gene TRBJ2-5; a possible D gene is TRBD2 (6 bases). From germline, CDR1 is SGHRS and CDR2 YFSETQ. This CDR3 is built from 14 residues. The V and J ends lost 4 bases and 5 bases respectively, with 15 bases between them. Here the CDR3 DNA reads TGCGCCAGCAGCGGGGACGGGGGAGCCGAGACCCAGTACTTC. Its translation is CASSGDGGAETQYF.

This chain joins TRBV12-5 and TRBJ2-1, with 8 bases that match TRBD2. Germline V CDR1 and CDR2: LGHNT, FRNRAP. J lost 2 bases, V lost 0 bases, and 3 bases had no gene match. This CDR3 comprises 16 residues. Here the CDR3 DNA reads TGTGCTAGTGGTTTGGTATCGGGAGGGCCCTACAATGAGCAGTTCTTC. Its translation: CASGLVSGGPYNEQFF.

The chain employs TRBV10-2 and TRBJ2-7, with 7 bases identical to TRBD2. J was trimmed by 6 bases and V by 7 bases; bases with no gene match: 12. The germline V gene encodes CDR1 WSHSY and CDR2 SAAADI. The CDR3 consists of 14 residues. This CDR3 is CASMRAGEVGEQYF. The CDR3 DNA follows: TGCGCCAGCATGCGTGCGGGAGAAGTTGGCGAGCAGTACTTC.

This clone was seen a few times. The chain employs TRBV27 and TRBJ1-5; 10 bases fit TRBD1. V lost 7 bases, J lost 16 bases, and 25 bases stayed unmatched. The CDR3 loop spans 17 amino acids. In germline, CDR1 is MNHEY, CDR2 SMNVEV (reference sequence). As DNA, the CDR3 is TGTGCCAGCATCTCCGTAGGGATACCGGGACAGGGGTTTCTGGAACATTTT. Translating gives CASISVGIPGQGFLEHF.

This clone is a singleton in its sample. J is TRBJ2-2 and V is TRBV19; 7 nucleotides agree with TRBD1. V shed 8 bases and J 13 bases; nucleotides not matched to a gene: 7. The CDR3 consists of 11 residues. Germline-derived CDR1 and CDR2 are LNHDA and SQIVND (reference sequence). CDR3 region: CASGQVKGLFF. In nucleotides, the CDR3 is TGTGCCAGTGGACAGGTTAAAGGGCTGTTTTTT.

The chain couples TRBV5-4 to TRBJ1-1, with D possibly matching TRBD1 (6 bases). The CDR3 length is 14 residues. Germline lookup yields CDR1 SGHNT and CDR2 YYREEE (reference sequence). The V and J ends lost 4 bases and 4 bases respectively, with 14 bases between them. CDR3 sequence reads: CASSQGHFRTEAFF. The DNA for the CDR3 is TGTGCCAGCAGCCAGGGACATTTCCGCACTGAAGCTTTCTTT.

The V gene is TRBV30, the J gene TRBJ1-3, with D unresolved. The CDR3 extends over 13 amino acids. The germline gives CDR1 GTSNPN, CDR2 SVGIG (reference sequence). V was shortened by 3 bases and J by 1 base, with 7 bases between the two germline ends. The CDR3 loop reads CAWRWASGNTIYF. In DNA form, the CDR3 reads TGTGCCTGGAGATGGGCTTCTGGAAACACCATATATTTT.

This chain joins TRBV29-1 and TRBJ1-1; D may be TRBD1 (6 bases). CDR1 is SQVTM and CDR2 is ANQGSEA in the germline V gene. The CDR3 is 19 amino acids. Trimming stripped 0 bases from V and 3 bases from J, with 26 bases between. CDR3 DNA: TGCAGCGTTGAAGACCCCCGTACAGGGTTACTCCGTACCTACACTGAAGCTTTCTTT. This gives the protein CSVEDPRTGLLRTYTEAFF.

This chain joins TRBV5-1 and TRBJ2-7; possibly TRBD1 or TRBD2 for D (5 bases each). V lost 7 bases and J lost 2, with 16 bases in between. CDR3 length equals 14 residues. CDR1 SGHRS and CDR2 YFSETQ come from the germline V gene. The CDR3 DNA reads TGCGCCAGCGCTACCGGGACCGGAACCTACGAGCAGTACTTC. Translated, it gives CASATGTGTYEQYF. Variable domain in full (rest from reference TRBV5-1 and TRBJ2-7): KAGVTQTPRYLIKTRGQQVTLSCSPISGHRSVSWYQQTPGQGLQFLFEYFSETQRNKGNFPGRFSGRQFSNSRSEMNVSTLELGDSALYLCASATGTGTYEQYFGPGTRLTVT.

This chain uses TRBV6-1 with TRBJ1-4, with 9 bases that match TRBD1. The CDR3 runs 15 residues. J was trimmed by 0 bases and V by 4 bases; bases with no gene match: 0. Germline V lookup: CDR1 MNHNS, CDR2 SASEGT. CDR3 loop: CASSGQGATNEKLFF. The DNA for the CDR3 is TGTGCCAGCAGTGGACAGGGGGCAACTAATGAAAAACTGTTTTTT.

The rearrangement links TRBV13 to TRBJ1-6; D possibly corresponds to TRBD1 (5 bases). V lost 0 bases, J lost 9 bases, and 15 bases lay in between. This CDR3 has 16 amino acids. Looked up from germline, CDR1 is PRHDT and CDR2 is FYEKMQ (reference sequence). The CDR3 protein is CASSLGRVSVVSPLHF. CDR3 bases: TGTGCCAGCAGCTTAGGCAGGGTTTCAGTTGTTTCACCCCTCCACTTT.

This clone appeared a single time. The chain couples TRBV10-1 to TRBJ2-5, with D perhaps TRBD1 or TRBD2 (5 bases each). The germline gives CDR1 WNHNN, CDR2 SYGVQD (reference sequence). V was shortened by 4 bases and J by 2 bases, with 8 bases between the two germline ends. The CDR3 runs to 13 residues. The DNA for the CDR3 is TGCGCCAGCAGTGTTGGGGGACAAGAGACCCAGTACTTC. As protein: CASSVGGQETQYF.

The chain links TRBV19 to TRBJ1-1; D ambiguous. Trimming took off 5 bases at V and 1 base at J, with 8 bases between the two ends. The CDR3 is 13 amino acids. The germline CDR1 and CDR2 sequences are LNHDA and SQIVND (reference sequence). This CDR3 reads CASSGKPNTEAFF. The CDR3 DNA is TGTGCCAGTAGTGGCAAGCCGAACACTGAAGCTTTCTTT.

The chain joins TRBV6-6 to TRBJ1-5, with 9 bases matching TRBD1. With 5 bases clipped from V and 3 bases from J, the junction kept 8 bases outside the gene matches. From germline, CDR1 is MNHNY and CDR2 SVGAGI (reference sequence). The CDR3 consists of 16 residues. The CDR3 region is CASSLGQGTPNQPQHF. The DNA for the CDR3 is TGTGCCAGCAGTCTAGGACAGGGGACCCCCAATCAGCCCCAGCATTTT.

This chain links TRBV27 with TRBJ2-2; D is ambiguous. V lost 2 bases, J lost 4 bases, and 8 bases lay in between. Germline-derived CDR1 and CDR2 are MNHEY and SMNVEV (reference sequence). This CDR3 has 14 residues. The CDR3 DNA sequence: TGTGCCAGCAGTTTAGGGGTAGGCACCGGGGAGCTGTTTTTT. This codes for CASSLGVGTGELFF.

This chain's CDR3 is CASQGGAAGNEQFF. As DNA, the CDR3 is TGTGCCAGCCAAGGTGGGGCAGCCGGGAATGAGCAGTTCTTC. J is TRBJ2-1 and V is TRBV7-9; TRBD1 might be the D (5 bases). Per the germline V gene, CDR1 is SEHNR and CDR2 is FQNEAQ (reference sequence). The V gene lost 8 bases and the J gene lost 7 bases, with 18 bases spanning the gap. CDR3 length: 14 amino acids.

The chain carries TRBV15 and TRBJ2-2; tentatively, D is TRBD1 (5 bases). The germline gives CDR1 LNHNV, CDR2 YYDKDF (reference sequence). The V end was cut by 4 bases, the J end by 4 bases, with 7 bases between. CDR3 length equals 13 residues. CDR3 coding DNA: TGTGCCACCAGCACCAGGGTCACCGGGGAGCTGTTTTTT. This translates into CATSTRVTGELFF. Variable domain in full (rest from reference TRBV15 and TRBJ2-2): DAMVIQNPRYQVTQFGKPVTLSCSQTLNHNVMYWYQQKSSQAPKLLFHYYDKDFNNEADTPDNFQSRRPNTSFCFLDIRSPGLGDTAMYLCATSTRVTGELFFGEGSRLTVL.

A single count supports this clone. The rearrangement uses TRBV2 and TRBJ2-2; D unresolved. This CDR3 spans 16 amino acids. Germline lookup yields CDR1 SNHLY and CDR2 FYNNEI. The germline V and J ends were trimmed by 7 bases and 0 bases, with 15 bases remaining between them. CDR3 DNA: TGTGCCAGCACCCGCGACTCTTTTCCGAACACCGGGGAGCTGTTTTTT. It yields the protein CASTRDSFPNTGELFF. The whole variable domain, remainder taken from reference TRBV2 and TRBJ2-2, is EPEVTQTPSHQVTQMGQEVILRCVPISNHLYFYWYRQILGQKVEFLVSFYNNEISEKSEIFDDQFSVERPDGSNFTLKIRSTKLEDSAMYFCASTRDSFPNTGELFFGEGSRLTVL.

The genes are TRBV10-2 and TRBJ1-1, with TRBD1 identical over 7 bases. The junction had 8 bases not matched to a gene; V was cut back by 1 base and J by 6 bases. The CDR3 consists of 15 residues. Looked up from germline, CDR1 is WSHSY and CDR2 is SAAADI. Here the CDR3 DNA reads TGCGCCAGCAGTGAGTTATTCGGAGGGGGCTCTGAAGCTTTCTTT. This gives the protein CASSELFGGGSEAFF.

The chain employs TRBV6-5 and TRBJ1-1; D call uncertain. V lost 6 bases and J 1 base, leaving 12 bases between the germline ends. This CDR3 spans 14 amino acids. Germline V gene lookup returns CDR1 MNHEY and CDR2 SVGAGI. Here the CDR3 reads CASRARGRNTEAFF. CDR3 nucleotides: TGTGCCAGCAGGGCCCGGGGAAGGAACACTGAAGCTTTCTTT.

In its sample, this clone was seen once. CDR3 sequence: CASSLFGGESSGANVLTF. The CDR3 DNA reads as TGTGCCAGCAGCTTATTTGGCGGTGAAAGCTCTGGGGCCAACGTCCTGACTTTC. The chain combines TRBV7-2 with TRBJ2-6; D uncertain. This CDR3 spans 18 amino acids. V was trimmed by 2 bases and J by 0 bases, leaving 14 bases between them. Germline V gives CDR1 SGHTA, CDR2 FQGNSA.

This clone is medium-sized by share. The chain links TRBV10-2 to TRBJ2-7, with 12 nucleotides matching TRBD2. The CDR3 has 14 amino acids. The V gene's germline CDR1 is WSHSY and CDR2 SAAADI. The ends lost 8 bases at V and 4 bases at J; junction bases unmatched: 6. The CDR3 sequence is CASSGLAGFYEQYF. Here the CDR3 DNA reads TGCGCCAGCTCCGGACTAGCGGGATTTTACGAGCAGTACTTC.

The chain is built from TRBV7-2 and TRBJ1-4; possible D gene TRBD1, 5 bases. Germline-derived CDR1 and CDR2 are SGHTA and FQGNSA. The CDR3 extends over 14 amino acids. Trimming shortened V by 3 bases and J by 0 bases, and 5 bases separated the two germline ends. The CDR3 protein is CASSLTATNEKLFF. The CDR3 DNA reads as TGTGCCAGCAGCTTGACAGCAACTAATGAAAAACTGTTTTTT.

The genes are TRBV2 and TRBJ1-5; TRBD1 aligns across 8 bases. J was trimmed by 7 bases and V by 5 bases; bases with no gene match: 10. CDR1 and CDR2 (germline): SNHLY, FYNNEI. The length of the CDR3 is 15 residues. CDR3 residues: CASSQGQGARQPQHF. The CDR3 DNA reads TGTGCCAGCAGTCAAGGGCAGGGGGCCAGACAGCCCCAGCATTTT. Full variable domain (remainder filled in from reference TRBV2 and TRBJ1-5): EPEVTQTPSHQVTQMGQEVILRCVPISNHLYFYWYRQILGQKVEFLVSFYNNEISEKSEIFDDQFSVERPDGSNFTLKIRSTKLEDSAMYFCASSQGQGARQPQHFGDGTRLSIL.